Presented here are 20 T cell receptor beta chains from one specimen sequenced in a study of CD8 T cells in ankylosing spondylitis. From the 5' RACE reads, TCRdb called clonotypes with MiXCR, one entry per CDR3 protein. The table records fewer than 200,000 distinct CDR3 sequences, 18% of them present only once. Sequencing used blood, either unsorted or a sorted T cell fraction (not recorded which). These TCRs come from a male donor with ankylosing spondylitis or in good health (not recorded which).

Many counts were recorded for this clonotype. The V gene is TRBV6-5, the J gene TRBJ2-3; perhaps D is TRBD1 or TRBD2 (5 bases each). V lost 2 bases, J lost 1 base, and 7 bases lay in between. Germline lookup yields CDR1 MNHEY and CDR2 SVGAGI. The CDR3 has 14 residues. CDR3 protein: CASSYRDGTDTQYF. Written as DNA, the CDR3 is TGTGCCAGCAGTTACCGGGACGGCACAGATACGCAGTATTTT.

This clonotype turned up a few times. CDR3 residues: CASSLATATGELFF. In DNA, the CDR3 is TGTGCCAGCAGCTTGGCGACAGCCACCGGGGAGCTGTTTTTT. V and J are TRBV7-2 and TRBJ2-2, with a possible D match to TRBD1 (5 bases). Germline V CDR1 and CDR2: SGHTA, FQGNSA. V lost 3 bases and J 4 bases, leaving 9 bases between the germline ends. The CDR3 is made up of 14 amino acids. The variable domain in full, completed from reference TRBV7-2 and TRBJ2-2, reads GAGVSQSPSNKVTEKGKDVELRCDPISGHTALYWYRQSLGQGLEFLIYFQGNSAPDKSGLPSDRFSAERTGGSVSTLTIQRTQQEDSAVYLCASSLATATGELFFGEGSRLTVL.

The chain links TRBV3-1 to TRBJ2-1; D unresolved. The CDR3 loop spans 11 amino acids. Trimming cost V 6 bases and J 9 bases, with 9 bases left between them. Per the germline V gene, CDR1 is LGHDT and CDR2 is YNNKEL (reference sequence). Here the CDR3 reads CASRAVGEQFF. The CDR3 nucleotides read TGTGCCAGCAGGGCCGTGGGTGAGCAGTTCTTC.

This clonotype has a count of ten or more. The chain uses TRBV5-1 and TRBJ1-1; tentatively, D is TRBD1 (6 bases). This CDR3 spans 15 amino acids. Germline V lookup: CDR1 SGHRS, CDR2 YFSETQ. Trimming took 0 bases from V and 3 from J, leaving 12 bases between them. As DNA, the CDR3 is TGCGCCAGCAGCTTGGAAACAGGGCGGGACACTGAAGCTTTCTTT. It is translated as CASSLETGRDTEAFF.

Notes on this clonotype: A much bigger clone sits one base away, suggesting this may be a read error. The CDR3 loop is CSVEESTGTSDYTF. The CDR3 DNA follows: TGCAGCGTTGAAGAGTCAACCGGAACCAGTGACTACACCTTC. The chain employs TRBV29-1 and TRBJ1-2; no definite D call. CDR1 and CDR2 (germline): SQVTM, ANQGSEA. Trimming shortened V by 0 bases and J by 10 bases, and 18 bases separated the two germline ends. The CDR3 runs 14 residues.

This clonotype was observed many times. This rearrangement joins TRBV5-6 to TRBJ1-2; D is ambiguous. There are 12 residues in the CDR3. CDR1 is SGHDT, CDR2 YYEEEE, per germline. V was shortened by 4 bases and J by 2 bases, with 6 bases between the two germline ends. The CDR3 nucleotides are TGTGCCAGCAGCAAAAACAACTATGGCTACACCTTC. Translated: CASSKNNYGYTF.

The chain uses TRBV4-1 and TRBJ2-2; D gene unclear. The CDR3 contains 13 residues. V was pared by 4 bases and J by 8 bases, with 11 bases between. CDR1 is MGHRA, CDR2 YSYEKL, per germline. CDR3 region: CASSRALLGELFF. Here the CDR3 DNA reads TGCGCCAGCAGCCGAGCCCTGTTAGGGGAGCTGTTTTTT.

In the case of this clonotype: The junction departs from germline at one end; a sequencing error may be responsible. CDR3 nucleotide sequence: TGCAGCGCGGGGACGAACGAAAGGATCTTC. Encoded protein: CSAGTNERIF. This rearrangement joins TRBV29-1 to TRBJ2-1; D could derive from TRBD1 or TRBD2 (5 bases each). The CDR3 sequence is 10 residues long. Per the germline V gene, CDR1 is SQVTM and CDR2 is ANQGSEA.

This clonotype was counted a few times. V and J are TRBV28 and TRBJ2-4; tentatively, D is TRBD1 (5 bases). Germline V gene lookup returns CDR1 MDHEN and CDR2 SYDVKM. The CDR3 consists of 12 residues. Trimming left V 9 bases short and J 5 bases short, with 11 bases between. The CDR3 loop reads CASGRGENIQYF. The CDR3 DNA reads TGTGCCAGTGGAAGGGGCGAAAACATTCAGTACTTC.

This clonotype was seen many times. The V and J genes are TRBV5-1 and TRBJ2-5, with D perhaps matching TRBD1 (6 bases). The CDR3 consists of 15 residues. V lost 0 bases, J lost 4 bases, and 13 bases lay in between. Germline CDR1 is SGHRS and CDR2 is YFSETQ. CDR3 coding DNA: TGCGCCAGCAGCTTGGACAGGGAAGGAAGAGAGACCCAGTACTTC. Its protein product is CASSLDREGRETQYF.

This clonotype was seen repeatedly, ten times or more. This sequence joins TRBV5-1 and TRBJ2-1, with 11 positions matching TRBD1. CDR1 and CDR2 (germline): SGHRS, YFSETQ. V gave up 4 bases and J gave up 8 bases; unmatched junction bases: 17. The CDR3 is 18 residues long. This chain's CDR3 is CASSLPGQGAPEGHEQFF. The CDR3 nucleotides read TGCGCCAGCAGCCTACCTGGACAGGGGGCGCCTGAGGGACATGAGCAGTTCTTC.

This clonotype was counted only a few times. The chain's CDR3 is CASSLLAGDNNEQFF. The CDR3 DNA reads TGCGCCAGCAGCTTACTTGCAGGCGATAACAATGAGCAGTTCTTC. The chain carries TRBV5-1 and TRBJ2-1, with D unresolved. The CDR3 has 15 amino acids. Germline loops: CDR1 SGHRS, CDR2 YFSETQ. V was cut by 2 bases and J by 5 bases, with 14 bases left in between.

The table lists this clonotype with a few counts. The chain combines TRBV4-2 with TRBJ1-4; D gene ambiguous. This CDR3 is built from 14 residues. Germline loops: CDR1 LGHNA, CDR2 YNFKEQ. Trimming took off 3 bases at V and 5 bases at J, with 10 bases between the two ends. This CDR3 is CASSQGLPNEKLFF. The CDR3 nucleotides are TGTGCCAGCAGCCAGGGTTTACCAAATGAAAAACTGTTTTTT.

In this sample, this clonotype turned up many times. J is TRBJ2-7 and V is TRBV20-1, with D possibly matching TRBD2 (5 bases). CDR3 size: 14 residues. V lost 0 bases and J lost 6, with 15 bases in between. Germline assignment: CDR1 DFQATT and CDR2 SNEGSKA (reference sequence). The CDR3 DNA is TGCAGTGCTAGAGATTCGGAGACTATCGCCGAGCAGTACTTC. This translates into CSARDSETIAEQYF.

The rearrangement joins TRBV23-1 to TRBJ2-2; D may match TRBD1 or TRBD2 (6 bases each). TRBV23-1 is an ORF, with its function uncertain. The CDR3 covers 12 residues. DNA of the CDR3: TGCCCCGAAGGGGGGTTCAGCGGGGAGCTGTTTTTT. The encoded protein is CPEGGFSGELFF.

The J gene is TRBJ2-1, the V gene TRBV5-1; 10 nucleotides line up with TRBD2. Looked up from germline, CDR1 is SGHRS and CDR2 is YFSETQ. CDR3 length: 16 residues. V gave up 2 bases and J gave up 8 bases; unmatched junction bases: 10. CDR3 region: CASSFGLAVGAHEQFF. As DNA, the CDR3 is TGCGCCAGCAGCTTCGGACTAGCGGTCGGTGCCCATGAGCAGTTCTTC.

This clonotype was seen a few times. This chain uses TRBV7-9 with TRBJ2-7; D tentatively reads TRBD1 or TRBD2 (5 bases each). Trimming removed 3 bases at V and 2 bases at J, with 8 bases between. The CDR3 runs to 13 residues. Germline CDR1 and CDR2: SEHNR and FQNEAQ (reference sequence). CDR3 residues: CASSFLGAYEQYF. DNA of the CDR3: TGTGCCAGCAGCTTTTTGGGGGCCTACGAGCAGTACTTC.

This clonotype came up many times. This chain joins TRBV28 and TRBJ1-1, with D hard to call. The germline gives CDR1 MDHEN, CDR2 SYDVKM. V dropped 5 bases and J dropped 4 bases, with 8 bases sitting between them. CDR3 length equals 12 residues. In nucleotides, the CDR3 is TGTGCCAGCAGTCTAATTGGCACTGAAGCTTTCTTT. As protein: CASSLIGTEAFF.

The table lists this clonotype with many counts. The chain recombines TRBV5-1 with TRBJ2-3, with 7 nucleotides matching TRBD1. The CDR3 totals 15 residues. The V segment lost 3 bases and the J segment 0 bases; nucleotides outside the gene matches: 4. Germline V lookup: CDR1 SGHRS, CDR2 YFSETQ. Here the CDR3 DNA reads TGCGCCAGCAGCTCGGGCAGGGGGAGCACAGATACGCAGTATTTT. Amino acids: CASSSGRGSTDTQYF. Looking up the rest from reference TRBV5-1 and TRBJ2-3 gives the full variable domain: KAGVTQTPRYLIKTRGQQVTLSCSPISGHRSVSWYQQTPGQGLQFLFEYFSETQRNKGNFPGRFSGRQFSNSRSEMNVSTLELGDSALYLCASSSGRGSTDTQYFGPGTRLTVL.

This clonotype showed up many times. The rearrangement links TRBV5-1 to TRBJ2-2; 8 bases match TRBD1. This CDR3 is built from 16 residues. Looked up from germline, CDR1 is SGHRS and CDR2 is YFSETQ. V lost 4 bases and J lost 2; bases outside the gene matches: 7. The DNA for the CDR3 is TGCGCCAGCAGCACATCCGGGACAGGCAACACCGGGGAGCTGTTTTTT. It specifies CASSTSGTGNTGELFF.